Reported below is one TCR beta chain. The antigen remains undetermined. Sequenced by immunoSEQ multiplex PCR; TCRdb stores in-frame clones only, minus some. The sample has about 120,000 clones; 70% to 90% are singletons. The sample originates from a study of T cell responses to AZD1222 COVID-19 vaccine. The CDR3 consists of 12 residues. Germline lookup yields CDR1 MNHEY and CDR2 SVGAGI. Trimming left V 4 bases short and J 9 bases short, with 10 bases between. General study results and limits: Spike-specific TCR breadth and depth were elevated following two AZD1222 doses.

The sequencing here drew on peripheral blood, taken on day 0 of AZD1222 vaccination. The rearrangement uses TRBV6-5 and TRBJ1-5, with D perhaps TRBD1 (5 bases). The sequence was collected from an adult in good health. The CDR3 DNA follows: TGTGCCAGCAGTTTCCCTGGGGGGCCCCAGCATTTT. This translates into CASSFPGGPQHF.